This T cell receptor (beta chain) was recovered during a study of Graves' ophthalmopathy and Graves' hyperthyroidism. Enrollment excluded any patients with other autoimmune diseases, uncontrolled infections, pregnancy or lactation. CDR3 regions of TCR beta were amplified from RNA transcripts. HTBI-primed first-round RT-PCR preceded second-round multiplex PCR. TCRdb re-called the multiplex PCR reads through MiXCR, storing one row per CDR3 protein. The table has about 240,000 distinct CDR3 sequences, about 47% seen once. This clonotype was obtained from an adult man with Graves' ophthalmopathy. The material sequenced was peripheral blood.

CDR3 sequence reads: CSARVRATEAFF. CDR3 DNA sequence: TGCAGTGCTAGAGTAAGGGCCACTGAAGCTTTCTTT. This rearrangement joins TRBV20-1 to TRBJ1-1; D is uncertain. The CDR3 length is 12 residues. V lost 1 base, J lost 4 bases, and 7 bases lay in between. Germline assignment: CDR1 DFQATT and CDR2 SNEGSKA (reference sequence).